What follows are 13 T cell receptor beta chains derived from one specimen sequenced in a study of blood T cell repertoires in COVID-19. The protocol was immunoSEQ multiplex PCR, while the TCRdb copy is restricted to in-frame clones and leaves out a portion. The sample shows some 140,000 clones, 70% to 90% of them seen only once. Sequencing input: peripheral blood. Every receptor here comes from a man aged 70-80 years with active COVID-19.

This sequence joins TRBV5-4 and TRBJ2-7; 10 bases fit TRBD2. Germline CDR1 is SGHNT and CDR2 is YYREEE (reference sequence). After removal of 6 bases from V and 5 bases from J, the junction contained 8 bases not matched to a gene. The length of the CDR3 is 14 residues. The CDR3 sequence is CASKPQAGGNEQYF. CDR3 bases: TGTGCCAGCAAACCCCAAGCGGGGGGGAACGAGCAGTACTTC.

This chain joins TRBV5-6 and TRBJ2-7; 9 bases agree with TRBD1. The V gene's germline CDR1 is SGHDT and CDR2 YYEEEE. This CDR3 comprises 13 residues. V was clipped by 4 bases and J by 4 bases; unmatched bases: 3. As DNA, the CDR3 is TGTGCCAGCAGCAGGGACAGGGCTTACGAGCAGTACTTC. It translates to CASSRDRAYEQYF.

J is TRBJ2-3 and V is TRBV27; D not certain. Germline CDR1 MNHEY, CDR2 SMNVEV (reference sequence). The CDR3 totals 12 residues. Trimming cost V 4 bases and J 5 bases, with 7 bases left between them. CDR3 sequence reads: CASSSPRDTQYF. DNA of the CDR3: TGTGCCAGCAGTTCCCCGAGAGATACGCAGTATTTT.

The chain joins TRBV6-5 to TRBJ1-5; the match to TRBD1 covers 7 bases. The trim removed 8 bases at V and 6 bases at J, leaving 7 bases unmatched. The CDR3 has 13 residues. Germline CDR1 MNHEY, CDR2 SVGAGI. CDR3: CASSDRVGQPQHF. CDR3 nucleotides: TGTGCCAGCTCCGACAGGGTGGGTCAGCCCCAGCATTTT.

The chain links TRBV11-2 to TRBJ2-7; 8 bases fit TRBD1. V shed 5 bases, J shed 2 bases, and the junction held 8 bases outside the gene matches. Germline V gives CDR1 SGHAT, CDR2 FQNNGV. This CDR3 contains 15 residues. The CDR3 nucleotides read TGTGCCAGCAGCCCCACCGGGACAGGCACCTACGAGCAGTACTTC. This codes for CASSPTGTGTYEQYF.

The chain employs TRBV9 and TRBJ1-3; a possible D gene is TRBD1 (5 bases). V lost 0 bases and J lost 0, with 7 bases in between. Germline V CDR1 and CDR2: SGDLS, YYNGEE. The CDR3 is 15 amino acids. The CDR3 loop reads CASSVGGTSGNTIYF. DNA of the CDR3: TGTGCCAGCAGCGTAGGGGGCACCTCTGGAAACACCATATATTTT.

As to this clone: Other DNA sequences in this specimen translate into the identical CDR3. The rearrangement links TRBV5-1 to TRBJ2-2, with D possibly TRBD1 on 6 matching bases. The germline V gene has CDR1 SGHRS and CDR2 YFSETQ. The CDR3 runs 13 residues. Trimming removed 2 bases from V and 4 bases from J, with 6 bases in between. CDR3 amino acids: CASSLQGTGELFF. Written as DNA, the CDR3 is TGCGCCAGCAGCTTACAGGGCACCGGGGAGCTGTTTTTT.

Concerning this clone: Germline is not matched at one junction end, which may reflect a read error. The chain recombines TRBV7-7 with TRBJ2-6, with D tentatively TRBD1 (6 bases). CDR1 is SSHAT, CDR2 FNYEAQ, per germline (reference sequence). The CDR3 length is 15 residues. For the CDR3, the DNA is TGTGCTAGCAGCGCAGGGGCTACTGGGGCCAACGTCCTGACTTTC. Translated, it gives CASSAGATGANVLTF.

The chain joins TRBV5-1 to TRBJ2-7, with 8 bases that match TRBD1. Germline V gene data show CDR1 as SGHRS and CDR2 as YFSETQ. The CDR3 has 13 amino acids. V trimming: 5 bases; J trimming: 5 bases; junction bases outside the gene matches: 6. CDR3 loop: CASSGTGYHEQYF. DNA of the CDR3: TGCGCCAGCAGTGGGACAGGCTACCACGAGCAGTACTTC.

V is TRBV5-1 and J is TRBJ2-1, with TRBD2 identical over 10 bases. V shed 4 bases, J shed 1 base, and the junction held 5 bases outside the gene matches. This CDR3 region has 16 residues. Germline-derived CDR1 and CDR2 are SGHRS and YFSETQ. CDR3 region: CASSTSGEGSYNEQFF. For the CDR3, the DNA is TGCGCCAGCAGCACTAGCGGGGAGGGTTCCTACAATGAGCAGTTCTTC. The full variable domain, its missing parts supplied by reference TRBV5-1 and TRBJ2-1, is KAGVTQTPRYLIKTRGQQVTLSCSPISGHRSVSWYQQTPGQGLQFLFEYFSETQRNKGNFPGRFSGRQFSNSRSEMNVSTLELGDSALYLCASSTSGEGSYNEQFFGPGTRLTVL.

In DNA, the CDR3 is TGCGCCAGCAGCTTCGGACTAGCTTCCCTCATTCAGTACTTC. This codes for CASSFGLASLIQYF. The chain combines TRBV5-1 with TRBJ2-4, with 8 bases that match TRBD2. Germline V lookup: CDR1 SGHRS, CDR2 YFSETQ. With V trimmed by 2 bases and J by 9 bases, 7 bases remained unmatched. There are 14 residues in the CDR3.

This rearrangement joins TRBV5-1 to TRBJ2-7, with a weak D call TRBD2 (5 bases). V lost 7 bases, J lost 0 bases, and 11 bases lay in between. The CDR3 spans 13 residues. Germline loops: CDR1 SGHRS, CDR2 YFSETQ. CDR3 in DNA: TGCGCCAGCCGAGGGTTCCTCTCCTACGAGCAGTACTTC. Its protein is CASRGFLSYEQYF.

The chain employs TRBV19 and TRBJ1-4; 7 bases agree with TRBD1. CDR1 and CDR2 (germline): LNHDA, SQIVND (reference sequence). There are 15 residues in the CDR3. V shed 5 bases and J 4 bases; nucleotides not matched to a gene: 7. The DNA for the CDR3 is TGTGCCAGTAGTGCTGACAGGGTTGGTAATGAAAAACTGTTTTTT. Residues: CASSADRVGNEKLFF.